This T cell receptor beta chain stems from a study of Ad26.COV2.S vaccination and SARS-CoV-2 variants. Overall study: COV1001, an Ad26.COV2.S trial, supplied this vaccine-arm donor.

Study conclusions and caveats: Researchers cautioned that TCR breadth and depth analyses may have underestimated total T cell responses.

The repertoire was sequenced with immunoSEQ multiplex PCR; TCRdb's copy has only in-frame clones and lacks some. The sample holds fewer than 500,000 clones, 75% to 90% seen once. Sample treatment: 15 to 20 received Ad26.COV2.S at low or high dose, single or two shots; 5 received placebo; per-sample allocation not given. Sampling was performed 63 days after the first vaccine or placebo injection. This Boston cohort included adults aged 18-55 years. Ad26.COV2.S expressed prefusion-stabilized spike from the original Wuhan strain. CDR1 LNHDA and CDR2 SQIVND come from the germline V gene (reference sequence). The CDR3 totals 11 residues. V lost 6 bases to trimming and J lost 12 bases, with 14 bases between them. With respect to this clone: Its specificity is unknown.

This chain links TRBV19 with TRBJ1-1; no definite D call. The source was peripheral blood, collected in a trial of Ad26.COV2.S vaccine versus placebo. The receptor's source is a person between 18 and 59 years old who received the Ad26.COV2.S COVID-19 vaccine or a placebo. The DNA of the CDR3 is TGTGCCAGTAGGGACTTTCCACATACTTTCTTT. This codes for CASRDFPHTFF.